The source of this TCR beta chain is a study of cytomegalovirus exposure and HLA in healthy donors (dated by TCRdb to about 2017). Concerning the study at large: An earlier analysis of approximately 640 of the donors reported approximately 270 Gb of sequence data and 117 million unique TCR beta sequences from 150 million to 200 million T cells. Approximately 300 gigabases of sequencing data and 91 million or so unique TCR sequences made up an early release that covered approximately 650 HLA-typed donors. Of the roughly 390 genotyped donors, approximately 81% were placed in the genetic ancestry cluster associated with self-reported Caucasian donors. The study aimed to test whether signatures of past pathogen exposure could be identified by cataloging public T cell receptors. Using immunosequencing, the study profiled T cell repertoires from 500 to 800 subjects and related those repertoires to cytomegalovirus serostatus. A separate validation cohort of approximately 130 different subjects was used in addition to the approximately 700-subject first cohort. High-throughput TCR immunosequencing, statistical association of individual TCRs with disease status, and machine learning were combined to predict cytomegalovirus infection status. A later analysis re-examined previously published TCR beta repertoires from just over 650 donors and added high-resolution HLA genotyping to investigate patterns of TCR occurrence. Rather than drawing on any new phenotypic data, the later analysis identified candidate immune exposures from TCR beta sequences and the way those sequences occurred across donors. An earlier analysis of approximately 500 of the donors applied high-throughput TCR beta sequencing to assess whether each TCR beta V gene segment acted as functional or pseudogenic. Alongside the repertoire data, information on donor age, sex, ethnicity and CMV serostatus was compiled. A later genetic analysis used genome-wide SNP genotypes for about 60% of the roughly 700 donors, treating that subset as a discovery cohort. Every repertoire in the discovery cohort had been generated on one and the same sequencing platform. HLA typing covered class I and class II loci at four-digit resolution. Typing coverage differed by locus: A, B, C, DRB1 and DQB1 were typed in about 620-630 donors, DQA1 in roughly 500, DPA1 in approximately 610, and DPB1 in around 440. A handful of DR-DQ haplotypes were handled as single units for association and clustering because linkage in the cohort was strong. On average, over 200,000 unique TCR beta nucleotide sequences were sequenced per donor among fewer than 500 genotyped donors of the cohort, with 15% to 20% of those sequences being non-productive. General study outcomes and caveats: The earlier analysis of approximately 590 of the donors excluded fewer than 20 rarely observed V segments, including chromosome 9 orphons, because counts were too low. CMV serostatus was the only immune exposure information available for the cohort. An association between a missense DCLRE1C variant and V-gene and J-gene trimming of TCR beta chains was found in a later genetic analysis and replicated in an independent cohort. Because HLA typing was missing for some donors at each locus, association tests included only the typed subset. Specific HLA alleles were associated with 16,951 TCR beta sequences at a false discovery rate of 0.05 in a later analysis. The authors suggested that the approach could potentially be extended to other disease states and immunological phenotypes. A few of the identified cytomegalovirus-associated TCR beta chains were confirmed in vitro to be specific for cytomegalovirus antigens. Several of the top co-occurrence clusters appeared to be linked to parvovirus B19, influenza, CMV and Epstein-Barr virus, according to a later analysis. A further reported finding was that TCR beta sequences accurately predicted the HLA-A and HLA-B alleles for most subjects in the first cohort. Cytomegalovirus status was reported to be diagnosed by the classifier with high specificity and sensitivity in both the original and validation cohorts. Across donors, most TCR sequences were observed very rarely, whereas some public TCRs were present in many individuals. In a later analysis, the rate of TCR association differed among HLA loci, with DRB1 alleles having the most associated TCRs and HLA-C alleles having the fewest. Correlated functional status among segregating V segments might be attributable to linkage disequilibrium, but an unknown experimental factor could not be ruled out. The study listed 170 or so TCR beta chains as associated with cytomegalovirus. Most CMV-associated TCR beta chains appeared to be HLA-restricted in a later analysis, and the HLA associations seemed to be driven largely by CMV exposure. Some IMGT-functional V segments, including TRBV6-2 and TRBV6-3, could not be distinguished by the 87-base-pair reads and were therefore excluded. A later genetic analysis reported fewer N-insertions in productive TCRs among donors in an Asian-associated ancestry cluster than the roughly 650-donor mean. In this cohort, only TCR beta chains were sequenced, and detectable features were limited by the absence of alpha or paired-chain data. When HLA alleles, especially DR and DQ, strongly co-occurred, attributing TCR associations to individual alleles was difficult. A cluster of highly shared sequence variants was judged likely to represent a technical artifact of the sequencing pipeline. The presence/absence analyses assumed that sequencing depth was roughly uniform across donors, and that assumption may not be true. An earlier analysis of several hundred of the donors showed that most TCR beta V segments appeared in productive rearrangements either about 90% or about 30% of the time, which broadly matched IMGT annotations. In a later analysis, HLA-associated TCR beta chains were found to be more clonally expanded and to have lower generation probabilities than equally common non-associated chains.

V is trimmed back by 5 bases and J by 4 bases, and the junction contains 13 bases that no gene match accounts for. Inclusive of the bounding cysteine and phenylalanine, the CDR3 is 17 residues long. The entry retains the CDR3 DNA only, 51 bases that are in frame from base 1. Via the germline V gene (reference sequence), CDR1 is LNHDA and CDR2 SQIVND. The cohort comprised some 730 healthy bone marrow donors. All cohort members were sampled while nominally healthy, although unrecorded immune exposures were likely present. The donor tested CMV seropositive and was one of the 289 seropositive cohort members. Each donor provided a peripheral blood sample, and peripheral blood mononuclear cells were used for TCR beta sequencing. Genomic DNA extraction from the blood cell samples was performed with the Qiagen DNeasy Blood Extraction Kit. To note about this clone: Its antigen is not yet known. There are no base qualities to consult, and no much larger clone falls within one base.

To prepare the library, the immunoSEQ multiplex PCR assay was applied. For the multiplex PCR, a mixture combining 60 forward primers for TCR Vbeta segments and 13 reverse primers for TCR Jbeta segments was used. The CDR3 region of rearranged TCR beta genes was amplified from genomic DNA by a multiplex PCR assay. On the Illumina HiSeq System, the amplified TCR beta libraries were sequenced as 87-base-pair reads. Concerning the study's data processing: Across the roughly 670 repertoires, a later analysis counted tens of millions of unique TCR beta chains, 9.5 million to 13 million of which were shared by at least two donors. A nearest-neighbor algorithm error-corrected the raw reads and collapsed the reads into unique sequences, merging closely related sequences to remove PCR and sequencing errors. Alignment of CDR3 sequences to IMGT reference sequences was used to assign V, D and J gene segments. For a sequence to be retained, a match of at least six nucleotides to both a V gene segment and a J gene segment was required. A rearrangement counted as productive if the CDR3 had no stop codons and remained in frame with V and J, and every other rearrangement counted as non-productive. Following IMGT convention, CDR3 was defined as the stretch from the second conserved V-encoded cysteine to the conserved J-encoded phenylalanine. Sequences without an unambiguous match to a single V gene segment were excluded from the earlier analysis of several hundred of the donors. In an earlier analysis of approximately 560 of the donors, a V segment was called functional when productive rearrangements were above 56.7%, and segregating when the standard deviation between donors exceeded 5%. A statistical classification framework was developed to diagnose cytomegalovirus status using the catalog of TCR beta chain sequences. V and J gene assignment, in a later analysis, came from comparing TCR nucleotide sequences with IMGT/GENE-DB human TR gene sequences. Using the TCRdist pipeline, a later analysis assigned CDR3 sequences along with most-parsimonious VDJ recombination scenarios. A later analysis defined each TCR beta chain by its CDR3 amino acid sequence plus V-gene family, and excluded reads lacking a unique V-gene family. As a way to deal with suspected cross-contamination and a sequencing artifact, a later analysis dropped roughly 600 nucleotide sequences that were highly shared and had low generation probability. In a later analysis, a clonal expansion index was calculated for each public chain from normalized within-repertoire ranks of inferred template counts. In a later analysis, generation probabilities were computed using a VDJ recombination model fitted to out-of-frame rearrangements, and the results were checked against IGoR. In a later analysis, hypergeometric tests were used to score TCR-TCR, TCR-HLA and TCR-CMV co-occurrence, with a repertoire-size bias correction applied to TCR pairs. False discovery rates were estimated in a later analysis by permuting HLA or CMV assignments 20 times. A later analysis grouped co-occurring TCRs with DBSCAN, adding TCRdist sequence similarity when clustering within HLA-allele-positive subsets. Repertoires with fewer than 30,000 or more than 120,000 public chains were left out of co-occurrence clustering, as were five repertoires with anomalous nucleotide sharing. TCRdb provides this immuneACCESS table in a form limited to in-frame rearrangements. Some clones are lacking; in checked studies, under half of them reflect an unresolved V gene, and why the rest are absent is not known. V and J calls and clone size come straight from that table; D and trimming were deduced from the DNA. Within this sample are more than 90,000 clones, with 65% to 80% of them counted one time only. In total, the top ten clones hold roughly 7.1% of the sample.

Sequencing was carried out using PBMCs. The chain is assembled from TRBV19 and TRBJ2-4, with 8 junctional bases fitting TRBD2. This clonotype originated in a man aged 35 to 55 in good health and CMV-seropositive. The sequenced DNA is TGTGCCAGTAGTCCCCGGGGGGGGCAGATGATAAAAAACATTCAGTACTTC. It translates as CASSPRGGQMIKNIQYF.